Detailed here is one T cell receptor beta chain. The CDR3 totals 17 residues. Trimming at V came to 0 bases and at J to 5 bases, leaving 12 bases not matched to a gene. CDR1 is LGHDT, CDR2 YNNKEL, per germline (reference sequence). The data were obtained in a study of blood T cell repertoires in COVID-19. Measured with immunoSEQ multiplex PCR; TCRdb has only the in-frame clones, and not every one. Among about 170,000 clones, 85% to 90% were seen once, and the ten largest hold roughly 9.8%. The source of this sequence is a woman aged 55-75 years with COVID-19, enrolled during active disease. V and J are TRBV3-1 (or the pseudogene TRBV3-2) and TRBJ1-2, with 7 bases fitting TRBD1. Sample: peripheral blood. Written as DNA, the CDR3 is TGTGCCAGCAGCCAAGATGGGCAGGGGGGAGCAAGATATGGCTACACCTTC. Translated: CASSQDGQGGARYGYTF.